This T cell receptor beta chain was sequenced for a study of blood T cells in healthy people across ages. Study in general: Researchers report that template switching captured about one barcoded beta molecule per two T cells. Points from the study as a whole: Roughly linear age-related decline in beta diversity appeared, significant by age approximately 41.

A word on this clonotype: Its specificity is unknown.

Then a second PCR, running about 6 to 11 cycles, was carried out with a sample-barcoded 5' primer and a J-beta primer mix. Each cDNA molecule received a tag from a template-switch adaptor that had 12 random nucleotides. MiXCR was run by TCRdb on the 5' RACE reads, yielding one entry per CDR3 protein. The repertoire has almost 1 million distinct CDR3 sequences, roughly 51% of them found once; the top ten carry around a fifth. Donation came from healthy Caucasian individuals in Russia who were aged about 6 to 90. Germline CDR1 and CDR2: MGHRA and YSYEKL. The CDR3 extends over 15 amino acids. This chain uses TRBV4-1 with TRBJ2-5, with 13 bases aligning to TRBD2. The J call may not be correct, given that the DNA end is closer to TRBJ2-7. This clonotype was obtained from a woman in her sixties in good health. Material: blood. In DNA form, the CDR3 reads TGCGCCAGCAGCCAAGGGACTAGCGGGAGAGGCGAGCAGTACTTC. This gives the protein CASSQGTSGRGEQYF.